This T cell receptor (beta chain) was obtained from a study of blood T cell repertoires in COVID-19. V trimming: 6 bases; J trimming: 15 bases; junction bases outside the gene matches: 9. CDR1 DFQATT and CDR2 SNEGSKA come from the germline V gene (reference sequence). The CDR3 runs to 11 residues. Repertoires were generated with immunoSEQ multiplex PCR, while TCRdb's copy carries only in-frame clones and drops some. The table lists 150,000 to 200,000 clones, approximately 92% of them singletons. The sample taken for sequencing was peripheral blood. The rearrangement joins TRBV20-1 to TRBJ2-1; TRBD2 agrees at 9 bases. The receptor comes from a man aged 45-65 years with acute or convalescent COVID-19. CDR3 sequence: CSAVLAGGVFF. In DNA, the CDR3 is TGCAGTGCAGTACTAGCGGGCGGGGTGTTCTTC.